Here is one T cell receptor (beta chain) with its context. Germline-derived CDR1 and CDR2 are MNHEY and SVGAGI. The CDR3 has 13 amino acids. With 0 bases removed from V and 6 bases from J, the gap between germline ends came to 9 bases. These data come from a study of blood T cell repertoires in COVID-19. Study-wide context: Whether acute or convalescent, the COVID-19 samples came from the United States, Italy and Spain. In each case, the material was cDNA or gDNA derived from T cells, B-cell-depleted T cells, or PBMCs.

Libraries were prepared by immunoSEQ multiplex PCR; TCRdb keeps only in-frame clonotypes and omits some of them. The repertoire holds roughly 80,000 clones, with under 80% as singletons. Material: peripheral blood. The TCR sequence derives from a human donor in a cohort sampled during active COVID-19. The chain employs TRBV6-5 and TRBJ2-7; D remains unclear. As DNA, the CDR3 is TGTGCCAGCAGTTACTCGAGATCCGGCGAGCAGTACGTC. Amino acids: CASSYSRSGEQYV.